The rows below give T cell receptor beta chains drawn from one sample of a study of low-dose radiotherapy and immunotherapy resistance in tumors. Using its own MiXCR run on the reads, TCRdb lists one record per CDR3 protein. The table includes about 100,000 distinct CDR3 sequences, roughly 20% detected once. This material consisted of PBMCs, taken after low-dose radiotherapy plus immunotherapy. Receptor source: a male donor with prostate cancer. CDR3s include the opening cysteine and the closing phenylalanine or tryptophan. A D gene is named only where the DNA matches it firmly. Only some rows state a clone size, as once, few, many or a class for expanded clones.

TRBV27	TRBJ2-4	few	NA	TGTGCCAGCAGTTTAAGAGGGGGATTAGCCAAAAACATTCAGTACTTC	CASSLRGGLAKNIQYF
TRBV27	TRBJ2-4	many	NA	TGTGCCAGCGGTGCAGGGCGCCCGAGCGTTCAAAACATTCAGTACTTC	CASGAGRPSVQNIQYF
TRBV5-1	TRBJ2-1	NA	NA	TGCGCCAGCAGCTCTCCCGGGACTCCCAATGAGCAGTTCTTC	CASSSPGTPNEQFF
TRBV6-6	TRBJ2-4	many	TRBD1	TGTGCCAGCAGCACTACGGACAGGGACGGGGACAAAAACATTCAGTACTTC	CASSTTDRDGDKNIQYF
TRBV12-3/TRBV12-4	TRBJ1-1	few	NA	TGTGCCAGCAGTTTTCAGGGCTTGAACACTGAAGCTTTCTTT	CASSFQGLNTEAFF
TRBV5-1	TRBJ2-2	NA	NA	TGCGCCAGCAGCTTGGATGACCTTTCTCCCAGGGAGCTGTTTTTT	CASSLDDLSPRELFF
TRBV12-3/TRBV12-4	TRBJ2-5	NA	TRBD2	TGTGCCAGCAGTTCCGAACCGACTAGCGGGGGGGTGGGGCAAGAGACCCAGTACTTC	CASSSEPTSGGVGQETQYF
TRBV5-6	TRBJ2-5	medium-sized	NA	TGTGCCAGCAGCTTCCGGCGCCTTCACCAAGAGACCCAGTACTTC	CASSFRRLHQETQYF
TRBV6-1	TRBJ2-7	many	TRBD1	TGTGCCAGCAGTGGGGTGACAGGGAGCGAGCAGTACTTC	CASSGVTGSEQYF
TRBV30	TRBJ2-2	many	NA	TGTGCCTGGATAACGGGGGCGGTTCTCTCCGGGGAGCTGTTTTTT	CAWITGAVLSGELFF
TRBV6-1	TRBJ2-2	many	TRBD2	TGTGCCAGCAGTCGGACTAGGCAGATCCCCGGGGAGCTGTTTTTT	CASSRTRQIPGELFF
TRBV5-4	TRBJ2-1	NA	TRBD2	TGTGCCAGCAGCTACTCCCAGCGGGGGGGGAATGAGCAGTTCTTC	CASSYSQRGGNEQFF
TRBV6-6	TRBJ2-3	many	NA	TGTGCCAGCAGTTACTCCGCCGGGCCCCAGGGGAGGTGGGCAGATACGCAGTATTTT	CASSYSAGPQGRWADTQYF
TRBV5-6	TRBJ2-7	many	NA	TGTGCCAGCAGCTTGGGTATAGGGACAAACTACGAGCAGTACTTC	CASSLGIGTNYEQYF
TRBV10-3	TRBJ2-3	many	NA	TGTGCCAGCATGAAGGGGAGTTCAGATACGCAGTATTTT	CASMKGSSDTQYF
TRBV19	TRBJ2-3	many	TRBD1	TGTGCCAGTAGACCCGAGGGACAGGGGATTACAGATACGCAGTATTTT	CASRPEGQGITDTQYF
TRBV7-3	TRBJ2-7	few	NA	TGTGCCAGCAGCCCGGGGGACACGACCTACGAGCAGTACTTC	CASSPGDTTYEQYF
TRBV20-1	TRBJ1-1	many	NA	TGCAGTGCTAGAGGGGATTCGGGGGGGTGGAGTGAAGCTTTCTTT	CSARGDSGGWSEAFF
TRBV7-9	TRBJ2-7	many	TRBD2	TGTGCCAGCAGCCCAGCCGGGGGGATGAGGGAGCAGTACTTC	CASSPAGGMREQYF
TRBV4-2	TRBJ2-5	many	NA	TGTGCCAGCAGCCCCCGGGGGCAAGAAGAGACCCAGTACTTC	CASSPRGQEETQYF
TRBV6-1	TRBJ2-1	many	NA	TGTGCCAGCAGTGTACAGTTTGGGAATGAGCAGTTCTTC	CASSVQFGNEQFF
TRBV2	TRBJ2-3	NA	NA	TGTGCCAGCAAGGAAGCAGGGGGCACAGATACGCAGTATTTT	CASKEAGGTDTQYF
TRBV6-4	TRBJ2-1	medium-sized	TRBD2	TGTGCCAGCAGTCAGGGACTAGCGGGGAACAATGAGCAGTTCTTC	CASSQGLAGNNEQFF
TRBV5-1	TRBJ2-5	NA	NA	TGCGCCAGCAGCCCCCCCGGGCTGTCAGAGACCCAGTACTTC	CASSPPGLSETQYF
TRBV14	TRBJ2-5	NA	TRBD1	TGTGCCAGCAGCGACCTACAGGGGGAGGAGACCCAGTACTTC	CASSDLQGEETQYF
TRBV10-1	TRBJ2-3	NA	TRBD2	TGCGCCGGGGGGGTTGTGAGGACCCCGGGTGGGTATTTT	CAGGVVRTPGGYF
TRBV7-9	TRBJ2-7	many	NA	TGTGCCAGCAGCCGGGACGAAGGCGAGCAGTACTTC	CASSRDEGEQYF
TRBV10-1	TRBJ2-1	many	TRBD2	TGCGCCAGCAGTGAAGGCTTAGCGGGGAGCTCCTACAATGAGCAGTTCTTC	CASSEGLAGSSYNEQFF
TRBV11-2	TRBJ2-5	many	TRBD1	TGTGCCAGCAGACCGACCGGGACAGGGGGCCAAGAGACCCAGTACTTC	CASRPTGTGGQETQYF
TRBV13	TRBJ2-5	NA	NA	TGTGCCAGCAGCCCTGGGGGGCAGGGGGTAAAGGAGACCCAGTACTTC	CASSPGGQGVKETQYF